This T cell receptor beta chain stems from a study of blood T cell repertoires in COVID-19. In the original processing: Quantification of nucleated cells was approximated via reference gene primer amplification. Repertoires were generated with immunoSEQ multiplex PCR, while TCRdb's copy carries only in-frame clones and drops some. D and trimming were read from the DNA, whereas the V and J calls and clone size are those reported in that table. The data contain 77,000 or so clones, over 60% of them seen just once; the ten biggest clones take up 28%. The trim removed 4 bases at V and 6 bases at J, leaving 8 bases unmatched. The CDR3 is 15 residues long. Per the germline V gene, CDR1 is SEHNR and CDR2 is FQNEAQ (reference sequence).

The V gene is TRBV7-9, the J gene TRBJ2-7; 11 nucleotides agree with TRBD1. The source of this sequence is a woman of 80 years or more with active or convalescent COVID-19. Sequencing input: peripheral blood. The CDR3 loop is CASSYRTGGSSEQYF. The CDR3 DNA reads TGTGCCAGCAGCTATCGGACAGGGGGCTCTAGCGAGCAGTACTTC.